Presented here are 29 T cell receptor beta chains from one specimen sequenced in a study of T cells in Graves' hyperthyroidism and ophthalmopathy. Amplified TCR beta CDR3 regions derived from RNA transcripts. In the first-round RT-PCR of the TCR CDR3, the HTBI primer set was used. TCRdb processed the multiplex PCR reads anew with MiXCR; each CDR3 protein has one entry. The data show about 380,000 distinct CDR3 sequences, approximately 17% seen once. Sequencing used blood. The receptor source for this set is a man between 18 and 29 years old with Graves' ophthalmopathy.

The chain has TRBV3-1 and TRBJ2-7; perhaps D is TRBD1 or TRBD2 (5 bases each). V gave up 0 bases and J gave up 9 bases, with 15 bases separating them. Germline V gene data show CDR1 as LGHDT and CDR2 as YNNKEL (reference sequence). The CDR3 is made up of 14 amino acids. This CDR3 is CASSQDGDHRGQYF. For the CDR3, the DNA is TGTGCCAGCAGCCAAGATGGGGACCACCGGGGGCAGTACTTC.

This clonotype was seen a handful of times. CDR3 sequence reads: CASRTRVDSPLHF. CDR3 DNA: TGTGCCAGTCGGACTCGGGTTGATTCACCCCTCCACTTT. The rearrangement uses TRBV25-1 and TRBJ1-6, with D unclear. V lost 9 bases and J 8 bases, leaving 14 bases between the germline ends. The CDR3 runs 13 residues. Germline values: CDR1 MGHDK, CDR2 SYGVNS.

The genes are TRBV29-1 and TRBJ2-2; 8 nucleotides match TRBD1. The CDR3 has 15 amino acids. V lost 6 bases to trimming and J lost 2 bases; unmatched junction nucleotides: 8. Germline CDR1 is SQVTM and CDR2 is ANQGSEA. The CDR3 reads CSVTTGGANTGELFF. CDR3 sequence (DNA): TGCAGCGTGACCACAGGGGGAGCCAACACCGGGGAGCTGTTTTTT.

This clonotype was seen at least ten times. V gene TRBV2 combines with J gene TRBJ2-5; 9 bases fit TRBD1. CDR1 SNHLY and CDR2 FYNNEI come from the germline V gene. Trimming took 11 bases from V and 2 from J; bases not matched to a gene: 9. This CDR3 region has 14 residues. This CDR3 is CAGRDRENQETQYF. The CDR3 DNA follows: TGTGCCGGAAGGGACAGGGAGAATCAAGAGACCCAGTACTTC.

This clonotype was seen at least ten times. This rearrangement joins TRBV12-3 or TRBV12-4 to TRBJ2-5, with 11 nucleotides matching TRBD1. This CDR3 contains 17 residues. V lost 5 bases and J lost 4; bases outside the gene matches: 12. CDR3 protein: CASSRDRGDGAVETQYF. CDR3 DNA sequence: TGTGCCAGCAGTAGGGACAGGGGGGACGGTGCAGTAGAGACCCAGTACTTC.

This chain connects TRBV18 to TRBJ2-1; D gene ambiguous. CDR3 length: 13 amino acids. CDR1 is KGHSH and CDR2 is LQKENI in the germline V gene. Trimming removed 1 base at V and 7 bases at J, with 8 bases between. CDR3: CASSPRLVNEQFF. CDR3 coding DNA: TGTGCCAGCTCACCACGACTTGTTAATGAGCAGTTCTTC.

This clonotype appeared many times. J is TRBJ1-2 and V is TRBV5-1, with 9 bases identical to TRBD1. V gave up 0 bases and J gave up 5 bases; unmatched junction bases: 2. The germline V gene encodes CDR1 SGHRS and CDR2 YFSETQ. The CDR3 is 14 amino acids. Written as DNA, the CDR3 is TGCGCCAGCAGCTTGGATGGACAGGGGTATGGCTACACCTTC. Translated: CASSLDGQGYGYTF.

This clonotype occurred many times. The rearrangement links TRBV12-3 or TRBV12-4 to TRBJ2-7; D remains ambiguous. This CDR3 spans 14 amino acids. The V end lost 3 bases, the J end lost 2 bases, and 11 bases lay between the germline ends. The CDR3, as DNA: TGTGCCAGCAGTTTCGGTGAGCATACCTACGAGCAGTACTTC. Its translation is CASSFGEHTYEQYF.

The sample holds a few counts of this clonotype. The chain couples TRBV18 to TRBJ2-7, with TRBD2 identical over 8 bases. This CDR3 spans 16 amino acids. Germline CDR1 reads KGHSH; CDR2 reads LQKENI. With 5 bases clipped from V and 2 bases from J, the junction kept 11 bases outside the gene matches. The CDR3 DNA follows: TGTGCCAGCTCAAGTTCGGGGGGGAGACAGCCCTACGAGCAGTACTTC. Its translation is CASSSSGGRQPYEQYF.

In its sample, this clonotype was seen many times. The genes are TRBV5-1 and TRBJ2-1, with 8 positions matching TRBD1. The CDR3 is 13 residues long. V was clipped by 2 bases and J by 8 bases; unmatched bases: 3. Per the germline V gene, CDR1 is SGHRS and CDR2 is YFSETQ. As DNA, the CDR3 is TGCGCCAGCAGCTTAGGGGACAGGCATGAGCAGTTCTTC. Translated: CASSLGDRHEQFF.

This clonotype was observed a few times. The rearrangement uses TRBV12-3 or TRBV12-4 and TRBJ2-3; no clear D gene. This CDR3 is 13 amino acids long. The V end was cut by 6 bases, the J end by 5 bases, with 12 bases between. The CDR3 spells CASSPGRLDTQYF. The CDR3 DNA is TGTGCCAGCAGCCCCGGACGGTTAGATACGCAGTATTTT.

The V gene is TRBV6-1, the J gene TRBJ1-5; no clear D. V lost 5 bases, J lost 3 bases, and 2 bases lay in between. The CDR3 runs 11 residues. The V gene's germline CDR1 is MNHNS and CDR2 SASEGT. CDR3 nucleotide sequence: TGTGCCAGCAGTTTCAATCAGCCCCAGCATTTT. It is translated as CASSFNQPQHF.

This clonotype was observed at least ten times. The rearrangement uses TRBV3-1 and TRBJ2-1, with D hard to call. Germline values: CDR1 LGHDT, CDR2 YNNKEL (reference sequence). The CDR3 has 12 amino acids. V dropped 2 bases and J dropped 5 bases, with 4 bases sitting between them. CDR3 in amino acids: CASSQPNNEQFF. The CDR3 nucleotides read TGTGCCAGCAGCCAACCTAACAATGAGCAGTTCTTC.

This clonotype occurred many times. This rearrangement joins TRBV18 to TRBJ2-7; 8 bases align to TRBD1. The germline gives CDR1 KGHSH, CDR2 LQKENI. The CDR3 runs 12 residues. The J segment lost 7 bases and the V segment lost 3 bases, leaving 2 bases of the junction unmatched. The CDR3 protein is CASSPGQAEQYF. The CDR3 DNA reads as TGTGCCAGCTCACCGGGACAGGCTGAGCAGTACTTC.

This clonotype has just a few counts. The chain links TRBV19 to TRBJ2-3, with 10 bases fitting TRBD2. The CDR3 contains 16 residues. V was pared by 3 bases and J by 2 bases, with 5 bases of the junction left unmatched. From germline, CDR1 is LNHDA and CDR2 SQIVND (reference sequence). The chain's CDR3 is CASSILAGGLTDTQYF. In DNA form, the CDR3 reads TGTGCCAGTAGTATCTTAGCGGGGGGCCTCACAGATACGCAGTATTTT. The whole variable domain, remainder taken from reference TRBV19 and TRBJ2-3, is DGGITQSPKYLFRKEGQNVTLSCEQNLNHDAMYWYRQDPGQGLRLIYYSQIVNDFQKGDIAEGYSVSREKKESFPLTVTSAQKNPTAFYLCASSILAGGLTDTQYFGPGTRLTVL.

This rearrangement joins TRBV5-6 to TRBJ1-6; D gene uncertain. Trimming removed 4 bases at V and 8 bases at J, with 7 bases between. The germline V gene encodes CDR1 SGHDT and CDR2 YYEEEE. This CDR3 is built from 12 residues. The CDR3: CASSPYDSPLHF. The CDR3 nucleotides read TGTGCCAGCAGCCCATACGATTCACCCCTCCACTTT.

This clonotype was recorded many times. This chain joins TRBV7-6 and TRBJ2-4, with TRBD2 identical over 11 bases. CDR3 length: 14 residues. Germline CDR1 and CDR2: SGHVS and FNYEAQ. V shed 0 bases, J shed 8 bases, and the junction held 0 bases outside the gene matches. The CDR3 spells CASSLASGGDIQYF. The DNA for the CDR3 is TGTGCCAGCAGCTTAGCTAGCGGGGGGGACATTCAGTACTTC.

V gene TRBV11-2 combines with J gene TRBJ2-3, with 13 bases identical to TRBD2. Losses at the gene ends were 0 bases for V and 0 bases for J; bases not matched to a gene: 3. This CDR3 comprises 18 residues. The germline V gene encodes CDR1 SGHAT and CDR2 FQNNGV. As DNA, the CDR3 is TGTGCCAGCAGCTTAGAACTAGCGGGGGGGACCAGCACAGATACGCAGTATTTT. Translation: CASSLELAGGTSTDTQYF.

This clonotype was recorded at least ten times. The chain combines TRBV2 with TRBJ2-2; a possible D gene is TRBD1 (6 bases). The CDR3 has 16 residues. V was pared by 3 bases and J by 4 bases, with 15 bases between. The germline V gene has CDR1 SNHLY and CDR2 FYNNEI. Here the CDR3 reads CASSDLRGRGTGELFF. In DNA, the CDR3 is TGTGCCAGCAGTGATCTCAGGGGCCGGGGCACCGGGGAGCTGTTTTTT.

This clonotype was seen at least ten times. The CDR3 here is CASSTGQGPNEKLFF. The CDR3 coding sequence is TGCGCCAGCAGCACCGGACAGGGTCCTAATGAAAAACTGTTTTTT. The genes are TRBV5-1 and TRBJ1-4; 8 bases map to TRBD1. J was trimmed by 3 bases and V by 4 bases; bases with no gene match: 5. Per the germline V gene, CDR1 is SGHRS and CDR2 is YFSETQ. This CDR3 has 15 residues.

This clonotype turned up a few times. V usage is TRBV11-2 and J usage is TRBJ2-6; TRBD1 is a possible D gene (5 bases). Germline V gene sequence: CDR1 SGHAT, CDR2 FQNNGV. The CDR3 contains 18 residues. The V end lost 5 bases, the J end lost 0 bases, and 17 bases lay between the germline ends. This CDR3 reads CASSNRFGHSSGANVLTF. CDR3 sequence (DNA): TGTGCCAGCAGCAACAGGTTTGGACATAGCTCTGGGGCCAACGTCCTGACTTTC.

At least ten counts were recorded for this clonotype. This chain connects TRBV5-1 to TRBJ1-1, with D possibly matching TRBD1 (5 bases). This CDR3 contains 16 residues. V lost 3 bases and J 2 bases, leaving 17 bases between the germline ends. Germline V CDR1 and CDR2: SGHRS, YFSETQ. CDR3 DNA: TGCGCCAGCAGCTCGCGGGGCCCTAAGGGAAACACTGAAGCTTTCTTT. It encodes CASSSRGPKGNTEAFF.

The sample holds many counts of this clonotype. V is TRBV11-2 and J is TRBJ2-1; unclear D gene. Germline CDR1 is SGHAT and CDR2 is FQNNGV. The CDR3 is 14 residues long. V lost 1 base and J lost 3, with 7 bases in between. In DNA, the CDR3 is TGTGCCAGCAGCTTAGTTGGGCTCTACAATGAGCAGTTCTTC. Encoded protein: CASSLVGLYNEQFF.

The chain combines TRBV5-8 with TRBJ1-1, with D unclear. Germline CDR1 reads SGHTS; CDR2 reads YDEGEE. Trimming removed 2 bases from V and 0 bases from J, with 8 bases in between. This CDR3 is 14 amino acids long. CDR3 loop: CASSFLTMNTEAFF. The CDR3 DNA sequence: TGTGCCAGCAGCTTTCTCACCATGAACACTGAAGCTTTCTTT.

This clonotype was seen ten or more times. This sequence joins TRBV20-1 and TRBJ1-4; unclear D gene. Trimming stripped 1 base from V and 0 bases from J, with 9 bases between. This CDR3 has 15 residues. Germline V CDR1 and CDR2: DFQATT, SNEGSKA (reference sequence). In DNA, the CDR3 is TGCAGTGCTAGAGGGCCCGGAGCAACTAATGAAAAACTGTTTTTT. Residues: CSARGPGATNEKLFF.

Many counts were recorded for this clonotype. The V call is TRBV13, the J call TRBJ1-5; D perhaps matches TRBD1 (5 bases). The V gene lost 3 bases and the J gene lost 3 bases, with 6 bases spanning the gap. The CDR3 loop spans 13 amino acids. Germline CDR1 and CDR2: PRHDT and FYEKMQ (reference sequence). The CDR3 bases are TGTGCCAGCAGCTTGGGGGACAATCAGCCCCAGCATTTT. Translated, it gives CASSLGDNQPQHF.

This clonotype was seen repeatedly, ten times or more. The J gene is TRBJ1-2, the V gene TRBV15; 10 bases line up with TRBD1. CDR3 length: 15 residues. Germline V gene sequence: CDR1 LNHNV, CDR2 YYDKDF (reference sequence). The junction had 8 bases not matched to a gene; V was cut back by 4 bases and J by 6 bases. CDR3 loop: CATSKDLTGGNGYTF. Here the CDR3 DNA reads TGTGCCACCAGCAAAGATTTGACAGGGGGCAATGGCTACACCTTC.

This clonotype was counted at least ten times. CDR3 bases: TGCGCCAGCAGCCAACGGAGGGCGACAGGGGTCCCCACAGATACGCAGTATTTT. Its protein is CASSQRRATGVPTDTQYF. The J gene is TRBJ2-3, the V gene TRBV4-1, with 8 bases that match TRBD1. The trim removed 2 bases at V and 2 bases at J, leaving 12 bases unmatched. From germline, CDR1 is MGHRA and CDR2 YSYEKL. CDR3 length equals 18 residues.

The sample holds many counts of this clonotype. V gene TRBV3-1 combines with J gene TRBJ2-7; the match to TRBD2 covers 9 bases. There are 16 residues in the CDR3. The junction had 10 bases not matched to a gene; V was cut back by 0 bases and J by 7 bases. In germline, CDR1 is LGHDT, CDR2 YNNKEL (reference sequence). The CDR3 sequence is CASSQERLAGTGEQYF. In DNA form, the CDR3 reads TGTGCCAGCAGCCAAGAGCGGCTAGCGGGGACGGGGGAGCAGTACTTC.